These 25 T cell receptor beta chains share one sample of origin, sequenced in a study of cytomegalovirus exposure and HLA in healthy donors. The table came from immunoSEQ multiplex PCR; TCRdb's copy has only in-frame clones and leaves some out. The sample consists of some 170,000 clones, around 81% of them appearing once. Source material: PBMCs. These receptors were taken from a young man in good health and CMV-seropositive.

The rearrangement uses TRBV27 and TRBJ2-7, with 10 bases fitting TRBD1. V shed 6 bases, J shed 4 bases, and the junction held 6 bases outside the gene matches. Germline CDR1 and CDR2: MNHEY and SMNVEV (reference sequence). The CDR3 is 14 residues long. The CDR3 reads CASRMDRGGYEQYF. In nucleotides, the CDR3 is TGTGCCAGCAGGATGGACAGGGGGGGATACGAGCAGTACTTC.

V is TRBV11-2 and J is TRBJ2-7, with D possibly TRBD1 on 6 matching bases. CDR3 length: 12 residues. V was cut by 5 bases and J by 5 bases, with 10 bases left in between. Germline loops: CDR1 SGHAT, CDR2 FQNNGV. The CDR3 protein is CASSPRQDEQYF. The CDR3 region has the DNA TGTGCCAGCAGCCCGAGACAGGACGAGCAGTACTTC.

V usage is TRBV10-2 and J usage is TRBJ1-5, with a tentative D call TRBD1 (6 bases). CDR1 is WSHSY, CDR2 SAAADI, per germline. There are 16 residues in the CDR3. V was shortened by 3 bases and J by 1 base, with 13 bases between the two germline ends. In DNA, the CDR3 is TGCGCCAGCAGTGAAGGGTGGGGGCTCAGCAATCAGCCCCAGCATTTT. The encoded protein is CASSEGWGLSNQPQHF.

The rearrangement uses TRBV7-3 and TRBJ1-5; 8 bases align to TRBD1. V shed 4 bases and J 7 bases; nucleotides not matched to a gene: 3. The CDR3 contains 13 residues. Germline V CDR1 and CDR2: SGHTA, FQGTGA. CDR3 DNA sequence: TGTGCCAGCAGCTCGGACAGGGAACAGCCCCAGCATTTT. This gives the protein CASSSDREQPQHF.

The V gene is TRBV11-2, the J gene TRBJ2-5; TRBD2 might be the D (6 bases). The CDR3 has 15 amino acids. From germline, CDR1 is SGHAT and CDR2 FQNNGV. V lost 8 bases and J 5 bases, leaving 21 bases between the germline ends. CDR3 coding DNA: TGTGCCAGCTCAGCGGAGGCACGGGGGAGCGAGACCCAGTACTTC. Residues: CASSAEARGSETQYF.

The chain employs TRBV7-9 and TRBJ1-5; TRBD1 matches 7 bases. Trimming cost V 4 bases and J 3 bases; bases outside gene matches: 12. Germline CDR1 is SEHNR and CDR2 is FQNEAQ (reference sequence). The CDR3 loop spans 17 amino acids. CDR3 in amino acids: CASSYWTGGPTNQPQHF. CDR3 nucleotide sequence: TGTGCCAGCAGCTACTGGACAGGCGGACCGACCAATCAGCCCCAGCATTTT.

The chain recombines TRBV29-1 with TRBJ2-7; 7 bases line up with TRBD1. This CDR3 has 12 residues. Trimming at V came to 7 bases and at J to 7 bases, leaving 10 bases not matched to a gene. The V gene's germline CDR1 is SQVTM and CDR2 ANQGSEA. The CDR3 DNA reads as TGCAGCGGCCGGGACAGCCTCCAGGAGCAGTACTTC. This encodes CSGRDSLQEQYF.

This chain connects TRBV7-2 to TRBJ2-7, with a weak D call TRBD1 (6 bases). The ends were cut back, 7 bases at V and 7 bases at J, with 17 bases in the middle. Germline values: CDR1 SGHTA, CDR2 FQGNSA. CDR3 length: 13 residues. The DNA for the CDR3 is TGTGCCAGCATGACAGGACCATTTAGAGAGCAGTACTTC. As protein: CASMTGPFREQYF.

This sequence joins TRBV9 and TRBJ2-1; 10 positions match TRBD2. The CDR3 is made up of 15 amino acids. Germline-derived CDR1 and CDR2 are SGDLS and YYNGEE. Trimming cost V 0 bases and J 9 bases; bases outside gene matches: 6. CDR3 residues: CASSVEPAGGREQFF. In DNA form, the CDR3 reads TGTGCCAGCAGCGTAGAACCAGCGGGGGGGCGTGAGCAGTTCTTC.

The chain is built from TRBV6-5 and TRBJ2-3, with 7 bases matching TRBD2. With V trimmed by 4 bases and J by 4 bases, 8 bases remained unmatched. The CDR3 is 15 residues long. Germline values: CDR1 MNHEY, CDR2 SVGAGI. CDR3 loop: CASSSAPSGADTQYF. The CDR3 DNA sequence: TGTGCCAGCAGTTCCGCCCCGAGCGGGGCAGATACGCAGTATTTT.

V gene TRBV27 combines with J gene TRBJ2-4, with D perhaps matching TRBD1 (5 bases). CDR3 length: 12 amino acids. Germline V gene lookup returns CDR1 MNHEY and CDR2 SMNVEV (reference sequence). The V end was cut by 10 bases, the J end by 3 bases, with 10 bases between. CDR3 residues: CATRGFKNIQYF. The CDR3 coding sequence is TGTGCCACTAGGGGTTTCAAAAACATTCAGTACTTC.

The rearrangement uses TRBV7-2 and TRBJ1-6; 9 bases map to TRBD1. The CDR3 contains 19 residues. J lost 10 bases, V lost 4 bases, and 20 bases had no gene match. CDR1 and CDR2 from the germline V gene are SGHTA and FQGNSA. This CDR3 reads CASSSRGQGSSELGSPLHF. For the CDR3, the DNA is TGTGCCAGCAGCTCCCGGGGACAGGGAAGTTCGGAATTAGGGTCACCCCTCCACTTT.

The chain joins TRBV4-1 to TRBJ2-1, with 7 bases lining up with TRBD2. This CDR3 is built from 17 residues. Germline assignment: CDR1 MGHRA and CDR2 YSYEKL. Trimming at V came to 5 bases and at J to 8 bases, leaving 18 bases not matched to a gene. CDR3 region: CASSTRGNRDYQDEQFF. The CDR3 DNA reads as TGCGCCAGCAGCACGCGGGGAAACCGGGACTATCAAGATGAGCAGTTCTTC.

V and J are TRBV28 and TRBJ2-7; 8 bases fit TRBD1. This CDR3 has 14 residues. Unmatched junction bases numbered 8, after V lost 7 bases and J lost 3 bases. Germline V lookup: CDR1 MDHEN, CDR2 SYDVKM. In nucleotides, the CDR3 is TGTGCCAGCACCGTGACAGGGGAGAGCTACGAGCAGTACTTC. Its translation is CASTVTGESYEQYF. The variable domain in full, completed from reference TRBV28 and TRBJ2-7, reads DVKVTQSSRYLVKRTGEKVFLECVQDMDHENMFWYRQDPGLGLRLIYFSYDVKMKEKGDIPEGYSVSREKKERFSLILESASTNQTSMYLCASTVTGESYEQYFGPGTRLTVT.

The rearrangement joins TRBV29-1 to TRBJ2-7; 7 nucleotides agree with TRBD1. The germline V gene encodes CDR1 SQVTM and CDR2 ANQGSEA. The CDR3 spans 12 residues. Trimming removed 8 bases from V and 5 bases from J; junction bases left unmatched: 9. Written as DNA, the CDR3 is TGCAGCATCACAGGGGTGAGCAACGAGCAGTACTTC. It specifies CSITGVSNEQYF.

This clone appeared a few times. The rearrangement uses TRBV7-8 and TRBJ1-1, with a weak D call TRBD1 (5 bases). CDR3 length: 14 residues. Germline CDR1 SGHVS, CDR2 FQNEAQ. Trimming left V 5 bases short and J 6 bases short, with 16 bases between. The CDR3 DNA follows: TGTGCCAGCAGCGCCACCCAGGGTTTGGCTGAAGCTTTCTTT. It yields the protein CASSATQGLAEAFF.

This clone was counted a single time. The V call is TRBV6-6, the J call TRBJ2-3; D possibly corresponds to TRBD1 (7 bases). The CDR3 runs to 16 residues. Germline CDR1 reads MNHNY; CDR2 reads SVGAGI (reference sequence). The ends were cut back, 6 bases at V and 5 bases at J, with 21 bases in the middle. CDR3 sequence: CASRPTGDSRGDTQYF. The CDR3 DNA reads as TGTGCCAGCAGACCCACAGGGGACTCTCGGGGAGATACGCAGTATTTT.

This clone showed up just a few times. The chain couples TRBV19 to TRBJ1-5, with TRBD1 matching 8 bases. Trimming cost V 8 bases and J 6 bases; bases outside gene matches: 15. CDR3 length equals 16 residues. Germline assignment: CDR1 LNHDA and CDR2 SQIVND (reference sequence). The CDR3 region has the DNA TGTGCCAGTGGACCCCAAGGACAGGGTCTGTTTCAGCCCCAGCATTTT. It encodes CASGPQGQGLFQPQHF.

J is TRBJ2-7 and V is TRBV6-1; TRBD1 is a possible D gene (5 bases). The ends were cut back, 11 bases at V and 1 base at J, with 9 bases in the middle. The length of the CDR3 is 11 residues. Germline V gene sequence: CDR1 MNHNS, CDR2 SASEGT. The CDR3 DNA reads as TGTGCCGGCGGACATTCCTACGAGCAGTACTTC. It codes for CAGGHSYEQYF.

V and J are TRBV29-1 and TRBJ1-3; D is ambiguous. The V end lost 2 bases, the J end lost 7 bases, and 6 bases lay between the germline ends. The germline CDR1 and CDR2 sequences are SQVTM and ANQGSEA. The CDR3 contains 11 residues. The CDR3 sequence is CSVESKNTIYF. CDR3 nucleotide sequence: TGCAGCGTTGAAAGCAAGAACACCATATATTTT.

The rearrangement joins TRBV7-2 to TRBJ1-1; D unclear. V was shortened by 2 bases and J by 10 bases, with 11 bases between the two germline ends. CDR1 is SGHTA and CDR2 is FQGNSA in the germline V gene. There are 12 residues in the CDR3. The CDR3 sequence is CASSLREGGAFF. In nucleotides, the CDR3 is TGTGCCAGCAGCTTACGGGAAGGAGGAGCTTTCTTT.

The rearrangement uses TRBV6-5 and TRBJ2-7; D perhaps matches TRBD1 (7 bases). Germline V CDR1 and CDR2: MNHEY, SVGAGI. This CDR3 comprises 15 residues. The V and J ends lost 6 bases and 4 bases respectively, with 19 bases between them. The CDR3 protein is CASSHQTRGVYEQYF. CDR3 nucleotides: TGTGCCAGCAGCCACCAGACCAGGGGGGTTTACGAGCAGTACTTC.

This clone has only a few counts. The chain couples TRBV10-2 to TRBJ2-7, with no clear D. Trimming took off 3 bases at V and 1 base at J, with 7 bases between the two ends. Germline V gene sequence: CDR1 WSHSY, CDR2 SAAADI. The CDR3 totals 13 residues. Written as DNA, the CDR3 is TGCGCCAGCAGTGATCCTGTTTCCTACGAGCAGTACTTC. Translating it yields CASSDPVSYEQYF.

This clone appeared a single time. The J gene is TRBJ2-2, the V gene TRBV6-5; D call uncertain. Germline loops: CDR1 MNHEY, CDR2 SVGAGI. Trimming took off 5 bases at V and 3 bases at J, with 4 bases between the two ends. The CDR3 runs 12 residues. The DNA for the CDR3 is TGTGCCAGCAGTCCTTACACCGGGGAGCTGTTTTTT. Protein: CASSPYTGELFF.

This clone was detected only a few times. The rearrangement links TRBV29-1 to TRBJ1-1; maybe TRBD1 (6 bases). This CDR3 is built from 17 residues. Germline assignment: CDR1 SQVTM and CDR2 ANQGSEA. V gave up 0 bases and J gave up 5 bases, with 22 bases separating them. CDR3 amino acids: CSVEDWRGGLGKTEAFF. CDR3 nucleotide sequence: TGCAGCGTTGAAGATTGGAGGGGGGGACTCGGGAAAACTGAAGCTTTCTTT. The full variable domain, its missing parts supplied by reference TRBV29-1 and TRBJ1-1, is SAVISQKPSRDICQRGTSLTIQCQVDSQVTMMFWYRQQPGQSLTLIATANQGSEATYESGFVIDKFPISRPNLTFSTLTVSNMSPEDSSIYLCSVEDWRGGLGKTEAFFGQGTRLTVV.